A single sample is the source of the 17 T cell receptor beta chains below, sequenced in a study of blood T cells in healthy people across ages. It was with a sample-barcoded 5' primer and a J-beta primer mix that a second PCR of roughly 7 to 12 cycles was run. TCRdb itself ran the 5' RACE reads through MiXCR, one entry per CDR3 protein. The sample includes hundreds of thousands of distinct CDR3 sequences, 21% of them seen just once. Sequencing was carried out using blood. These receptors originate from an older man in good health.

CDR3 region: CASSFRQGVSNEKLFF. In nucleotides, the CDR3 is TGTGCCAGCAGCTTCCGACAGGGCGTGAGTAATGAAAAACTGTTTTTT. The genes are TRBV7-9 and TRBJ1-4; 7 bases fit TRBD1. Germline V gene data show CDR1 as SEHNR and CDR2 as FQNEAQ (reference sequence). The CDR3 covers 16 residues. V shed 3 bases and J 4 bases; nucleotides not matched to a gene: 8.

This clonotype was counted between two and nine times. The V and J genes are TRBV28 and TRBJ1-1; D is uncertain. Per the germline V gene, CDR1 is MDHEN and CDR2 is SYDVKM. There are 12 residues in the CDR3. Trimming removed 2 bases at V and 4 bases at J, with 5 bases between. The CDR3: CASSLRVTEAFF. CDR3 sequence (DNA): TGTGCCAGCAGTTTAAGGGTCACTGAAGCTTTCTTT.

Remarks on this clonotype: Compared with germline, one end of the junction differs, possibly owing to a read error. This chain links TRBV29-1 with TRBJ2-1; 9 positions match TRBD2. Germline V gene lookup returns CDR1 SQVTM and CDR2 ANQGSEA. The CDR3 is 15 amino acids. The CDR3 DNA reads TGCAGCGTTGACTTAGCGGGAGCGGGGTACAATGAGCAGTCCTTC. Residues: CSVDLAGAGYNEQSF.

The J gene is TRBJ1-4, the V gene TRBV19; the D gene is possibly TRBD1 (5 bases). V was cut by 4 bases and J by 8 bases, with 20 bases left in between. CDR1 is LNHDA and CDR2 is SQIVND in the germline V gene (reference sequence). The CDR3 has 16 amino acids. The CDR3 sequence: CASSKDLGRAREKLFF. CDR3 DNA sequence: TGTGCCAGTAGTAAAGACTTGGGCAGGGCGAGGGAAAAACTGTTTTTT. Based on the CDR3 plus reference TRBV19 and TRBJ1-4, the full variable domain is DGGITQSPKYLFRKEGQNVTLSCEQNLNHDAMYWYRQDPGQGLRLIYYSQIVNDFQKGDIAEGYSVSREKKESFPLTVTSAQKNPTAFYLCASSKDLGRAREKLFFGSGTQLSVL.

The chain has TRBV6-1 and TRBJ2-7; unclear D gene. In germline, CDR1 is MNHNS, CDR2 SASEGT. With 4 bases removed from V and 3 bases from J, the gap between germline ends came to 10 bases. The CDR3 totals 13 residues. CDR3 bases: TGTGCCAGCAGTGCCACAGACATCTACGAGCAGTACTTC. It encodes CASSATDIYEQYF.

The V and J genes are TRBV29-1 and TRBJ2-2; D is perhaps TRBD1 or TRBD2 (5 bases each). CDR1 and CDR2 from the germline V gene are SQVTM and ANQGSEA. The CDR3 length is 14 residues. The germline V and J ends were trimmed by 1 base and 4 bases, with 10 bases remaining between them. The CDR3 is CSVEAGTPTGELFF. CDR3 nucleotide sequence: TGCAGCGTTGAAGCAGGGACCCCCACCGGGGAGCTGTTTTTT.

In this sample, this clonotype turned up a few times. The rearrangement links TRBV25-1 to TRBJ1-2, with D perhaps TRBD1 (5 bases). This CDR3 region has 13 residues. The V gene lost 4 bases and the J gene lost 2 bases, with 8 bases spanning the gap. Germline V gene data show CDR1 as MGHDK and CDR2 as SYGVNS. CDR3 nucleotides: TGTGCCAGCAGTGGGGGCAGCAACTATGGCTACACCTTC. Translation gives CASSGGSNYGYTF.

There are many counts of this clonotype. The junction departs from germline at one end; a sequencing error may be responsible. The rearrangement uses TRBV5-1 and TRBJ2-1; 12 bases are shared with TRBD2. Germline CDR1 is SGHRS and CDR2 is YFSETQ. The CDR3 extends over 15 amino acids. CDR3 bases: TGTGCCAGCTCGCTTAGACTAGCGGGGGACAATGAGCAGTTCTTC. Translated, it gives CASSLRLAGDNEQFF.

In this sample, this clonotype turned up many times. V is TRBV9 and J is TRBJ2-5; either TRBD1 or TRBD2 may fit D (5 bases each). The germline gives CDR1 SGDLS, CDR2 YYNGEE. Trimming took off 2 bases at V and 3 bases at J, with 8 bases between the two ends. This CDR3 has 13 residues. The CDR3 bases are TGTGCCAGCAGCGTCGAGGGGAAAGAGACCCAGTACTTC. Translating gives CASSVEGKETQYF.

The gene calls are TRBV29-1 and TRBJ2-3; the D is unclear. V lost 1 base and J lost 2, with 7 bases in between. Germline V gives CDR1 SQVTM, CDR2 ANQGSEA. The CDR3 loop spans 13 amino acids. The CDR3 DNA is TGCAGCGTTGAAGGGGTTTCCACAGATACGCAGTATTTT. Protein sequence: CSVEGVSTDTQYF.

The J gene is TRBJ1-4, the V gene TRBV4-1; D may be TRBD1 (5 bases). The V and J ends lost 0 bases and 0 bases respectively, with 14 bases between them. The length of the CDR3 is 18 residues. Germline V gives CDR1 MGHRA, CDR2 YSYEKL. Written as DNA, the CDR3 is TGCGCCAGCAGCCAAGATGGGGGTGGGTACACAACTAATGAAAAACTGTTTTTT. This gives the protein CASSQDGGGYTTNEKLFF.

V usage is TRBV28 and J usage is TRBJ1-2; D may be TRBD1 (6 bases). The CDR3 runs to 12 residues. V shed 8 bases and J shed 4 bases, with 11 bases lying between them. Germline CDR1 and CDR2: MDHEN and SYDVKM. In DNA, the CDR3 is TGTGCCAGCGGAAAGGGGGGCTATGGCTACACCTTC. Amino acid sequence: CASGKGGYGYTF.

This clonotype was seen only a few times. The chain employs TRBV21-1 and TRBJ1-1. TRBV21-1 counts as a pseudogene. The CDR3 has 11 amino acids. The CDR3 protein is CASSRYTEAFF. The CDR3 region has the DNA TGTGCCAGCAGCAGGTACACTGAAGCTTTCTTT.

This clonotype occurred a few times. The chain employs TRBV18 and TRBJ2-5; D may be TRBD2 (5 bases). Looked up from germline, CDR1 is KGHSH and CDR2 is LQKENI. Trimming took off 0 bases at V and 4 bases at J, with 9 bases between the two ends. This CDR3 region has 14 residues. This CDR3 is CASSPPREGETQYF. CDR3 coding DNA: TGTGCCAGCTCACCACCCCGGGAAGGAGAGACCCAGTACTTC.

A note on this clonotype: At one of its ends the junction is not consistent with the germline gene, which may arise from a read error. CDR3: CASSFASSEQYF. In DNA form, the CDR3 reads TGTGCCAGCAGTTTTGCGTCCTCCGAGCAGTACTTC. The chain uses TRBV7-9 and TRBJ2-5; D is undetermined. With the DNA end fitting TRBJ2-7 better, the J assignment may be wrong. Looked up from germline, CDR1 is SEHNR and CDR2 is FQNEAQ (reference sequence). CDR3 size: 12 residues.

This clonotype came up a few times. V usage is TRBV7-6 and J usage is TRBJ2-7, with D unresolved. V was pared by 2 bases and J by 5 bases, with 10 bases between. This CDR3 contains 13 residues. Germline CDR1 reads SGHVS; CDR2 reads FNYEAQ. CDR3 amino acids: CASSLTFSDEQYF. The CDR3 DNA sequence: TGTGCCAGCAGCTTAACTTTCTCGGACGAGCAGTACTTC.

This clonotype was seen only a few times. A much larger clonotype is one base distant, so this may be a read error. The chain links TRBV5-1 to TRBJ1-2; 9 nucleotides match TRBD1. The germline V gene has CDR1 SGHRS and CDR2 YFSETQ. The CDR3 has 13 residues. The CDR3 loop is CAGSPGTGNGYTF. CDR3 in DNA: TGCGCCGGCAGCCCCGGGACAGGGAATGGCTACACCTTC.